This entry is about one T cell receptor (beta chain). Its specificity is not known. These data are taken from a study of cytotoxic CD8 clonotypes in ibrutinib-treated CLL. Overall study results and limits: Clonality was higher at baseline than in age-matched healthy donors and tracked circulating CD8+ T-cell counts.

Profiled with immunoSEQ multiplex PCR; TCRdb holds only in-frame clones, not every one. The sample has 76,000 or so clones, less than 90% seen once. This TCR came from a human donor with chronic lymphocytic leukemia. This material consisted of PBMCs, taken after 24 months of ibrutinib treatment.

CDR3 in DNA: TGTGCCAGCTTCGAACTAGCGGGCGGCACAGATACGCAGTATTTT. It translates to CASFELAGGTDTQYF. The chain joins TRBV11-2 to TRBJ2-3, with 9 bases lining up with TRBD2. Germline CDR1 is SGHAT and CDR2 is FQNNGV. The V and J ends lost 8 bases and 1 base, in that order; junction bases with no gene match: 7. CDR3 length equals 15 residues.